Included here is one T cell receptor (beta chain) sequence, with context. Its target is not known. V gave up 3 bases and J gave up 7 bases; unmatched junction bases: 2. Looked up from germline, CDR1 is ENHRY and CDR2 is SYGVKD. The CDR3 has 14 amino acids. PCR employed 60 Vbeta and 13 Jbeta primers. Generated by immunoSEQ multiplex PCR, the TCRdb table keeps only in-frame clones and is missing some. The sample lists about 150,000 clones, 60% to 75% seen once, with about 2.8% in the top ten. The source of the sample is a study of cytomegalovirus exposure and HLA in healthy donors. The study, taken as a whole, reports: Cytomegalovirus status was reportedly diagnosed by the classifier with high sensitivity and specificity.

Sequencing was performed on PBMCs. The chain combines TRBV10-3 with TRBJ1-4; the match to TRBD1 covers 10 bases. This sequence originates from a young man in good health and CMV-seronegative. CDR3 residues: CAISEGTGVEKLFF. The CDR3 DNA reads TGTGCCATCAGTGAAGGGACAGGGGTTGAAAAACTGTTTTTT.